The entry that follows covers one T cell receptor (beta chain) sequence. Its specificity is unknown. The sample belongs to a study of siplizumab effects on memory and regulatory T cells. Broader study findings: Alloreactive sequences whose origin lay in unstimulated CD4+ memory cells were significantly reduced by siplizumab. Unstimulated subsets captured only a minor fraction of alloreactive clones.

In each sample, roughly 10^5 TCR templates were assayed. Libraries were prepared by immunoSEQ multiplex PCR; TCRdb keeps only in-frame clonotypes and omits some of them. Of 100,000 to 120,000 clones listed, roughly 90% were seen once; the top ten hold 1% to 1.5%. With 2 bases removed from V and 1 base from J, the gap between germline ends came to 9 bases. Germline V gene data show CDR1 as MNHEY and CDR2 as SMNVEV (reference sequence). The CDR3 contains 15 residues. This TCR was recovered from a human donor in good health. Sequences were obtained from CD4+ T cells sorted from blood. The chain carries TRBV27 and TRBJ2-1; maybe TRBD2 (5 bases). The CDR3 DNA is TGTGCCAGCAGTTTAGTCAGGAGGTCCTACAATGAGCAGTTCTTC. Translation: CASSLVRRSYNEQFF.